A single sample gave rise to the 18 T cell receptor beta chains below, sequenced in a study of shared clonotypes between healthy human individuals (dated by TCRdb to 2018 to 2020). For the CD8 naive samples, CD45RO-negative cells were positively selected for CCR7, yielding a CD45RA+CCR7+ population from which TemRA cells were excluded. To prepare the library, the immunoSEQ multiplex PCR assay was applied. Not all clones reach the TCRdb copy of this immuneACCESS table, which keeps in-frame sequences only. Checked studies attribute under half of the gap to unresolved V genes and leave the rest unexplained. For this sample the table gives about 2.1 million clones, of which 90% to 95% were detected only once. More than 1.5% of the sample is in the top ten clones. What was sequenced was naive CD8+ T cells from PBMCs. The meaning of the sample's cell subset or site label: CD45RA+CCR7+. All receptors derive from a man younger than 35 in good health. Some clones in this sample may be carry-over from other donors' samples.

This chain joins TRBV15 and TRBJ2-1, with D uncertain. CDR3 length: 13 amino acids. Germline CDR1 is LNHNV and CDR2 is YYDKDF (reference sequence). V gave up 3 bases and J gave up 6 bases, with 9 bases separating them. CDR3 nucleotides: TGTGCCACCAGCAGGAGTAGTTCCAATGAGCAGTTCTTC. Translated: CATSRSSSNEQFF.

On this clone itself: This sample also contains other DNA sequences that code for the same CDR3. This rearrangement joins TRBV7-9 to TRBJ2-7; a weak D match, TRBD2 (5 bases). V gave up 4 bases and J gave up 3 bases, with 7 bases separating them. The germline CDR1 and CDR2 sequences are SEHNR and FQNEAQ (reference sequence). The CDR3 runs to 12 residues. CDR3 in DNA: TGTGCCAGCAGCTCACTAGTCTACGAGCAGTACTTC. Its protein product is CASSSLVYEQYF.

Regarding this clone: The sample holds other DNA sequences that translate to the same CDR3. CDR3 protein: CASSLVGGELFF. The CDR3 DNA reads as TGTGCCAGCAGCTTGGTGGGCGGGGAGCTGTTTTTT. The chain couples TRBV5-6 to TRBJ2-2; D is uncertain. Germline values: CDR1 SGHDT, CDR2 YYEEEE. CDR3 length: 12 residues. Trimming stripped 0 bases from V and 7 bases from J, with 4 bases between.

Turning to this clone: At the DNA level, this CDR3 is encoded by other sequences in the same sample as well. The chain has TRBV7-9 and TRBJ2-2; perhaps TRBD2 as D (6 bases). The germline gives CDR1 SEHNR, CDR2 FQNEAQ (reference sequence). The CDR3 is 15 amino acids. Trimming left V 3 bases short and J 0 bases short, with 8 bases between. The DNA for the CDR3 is TGTGCCAGCAGCTTTTCGGGGGCGAACACCGGGGAGCTGTTTTTT. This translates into CASSFSGANTGELFF.

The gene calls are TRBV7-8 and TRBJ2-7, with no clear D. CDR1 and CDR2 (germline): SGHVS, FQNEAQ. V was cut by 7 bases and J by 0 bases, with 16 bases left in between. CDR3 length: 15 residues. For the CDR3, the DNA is TGTGCCAGCACCACACCCGGACGAAGCTCCTACGAGCAGTACTTC. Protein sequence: CASTTPGRSSYEQYF. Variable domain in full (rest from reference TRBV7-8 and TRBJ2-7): GAGVSQSPRYKVAKRGQDVALRCDPISGHVSLFWYQQALGQGPEFLTYFQNEAQLDKSGLPSDRFFAERPEGSVSTLKIQRTQQEDSAVYLCASTTPGRSSYEQYFGPGTRLTVT.

CDR3 bases: TGTGCCAGCAGCGCGTGGTCCGAGTTAGGGCAAGACACAGATACGCAGTATTTT. It is translated as CASSAWSELGQDTDTQYF. V gene TRBV9 combines with J gene TRBJ2-3; D uncertain. The V gene lost 3 bases and the J gene lost 2 bases, with 22 bases spanning the gap. This CDR3 has 18 amino acids. Germline V gives CDR1 SGDLS, CDR2 YYNGEE. Complete variable domain (other parts from reference TRBV9 and TRBJ2-3): DSGVTQTPKHLITATGQRVTLRCSPRSGDLSVYWYQQSLDQGLQFLIQYYNGEERAKGNILERFSAQQFPDLHSELNLSSLELGDSALYFCASSAWSELGQDTDTQYFGPGTRLTVL.

CDR3 nucleotide sequence: TGTGCCGGTCTGGGGGGAACTAATGAAAAACTGTTTTTT. Its protein product is CAGLGGTNEKLFF. The genes are TRBV2 and TRBJ1-4, with a tentative D call TRBD1 (5 bases). The germline V gene encodes CDR1 SNHLY and CDR2 FYNNEI. The CDR3 runs to 13 residues. V shed 11 bases and J shed 1 base, with 11 bases lying between them.

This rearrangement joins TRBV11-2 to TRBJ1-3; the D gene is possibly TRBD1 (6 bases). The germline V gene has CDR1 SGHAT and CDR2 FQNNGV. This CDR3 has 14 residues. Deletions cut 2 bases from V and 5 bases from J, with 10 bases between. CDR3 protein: CASSLSQGRNTIYF. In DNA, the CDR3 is TGTGCCAGCAGCTTATCACAGGGCAGAAACACCATATATTTT.

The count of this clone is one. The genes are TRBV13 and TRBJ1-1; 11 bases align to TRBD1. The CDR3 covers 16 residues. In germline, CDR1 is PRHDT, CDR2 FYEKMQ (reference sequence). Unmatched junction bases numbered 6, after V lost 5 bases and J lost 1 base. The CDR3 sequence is CASSPRDRGRNTEAFF. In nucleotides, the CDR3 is TGTGCCAGCAGCCCGCGGGACAGGGGGAGGAACACTGAAGCTTTCTTT.

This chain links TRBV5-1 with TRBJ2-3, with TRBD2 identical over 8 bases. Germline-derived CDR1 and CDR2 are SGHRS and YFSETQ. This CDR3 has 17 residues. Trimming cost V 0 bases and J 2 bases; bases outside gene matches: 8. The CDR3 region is CASSLGRAGDLTDTQYF. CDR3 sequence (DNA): TGCGCCAGCAGCTTGGGCAGAGCGGGAGACCTCACAGATACGCAGTATTTT.

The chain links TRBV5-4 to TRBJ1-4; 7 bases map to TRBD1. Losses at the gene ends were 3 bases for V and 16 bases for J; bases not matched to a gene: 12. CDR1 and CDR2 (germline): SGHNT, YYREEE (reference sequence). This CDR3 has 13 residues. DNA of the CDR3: TGTGCCAGCAGCTCCTCCAATGACAGGGACCAGTTTTTT. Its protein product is CASSSSNDRDQFF.

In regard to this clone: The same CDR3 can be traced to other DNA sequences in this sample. In DNA form, the CDR3 reads TGCGCCAGCAGCCCGGGTGGGGCTGGCGAGCAGTACTTC. This gives the protein CASSPGGAGEQYF. The chain combines TRBV5-1 with TRBJ2-7; maybe TRBD1 (5 bases). Deletions cut 4 bases from V and 6 bases from J, with 14 bases between. From germline, CDR1 is SGHRS and CDR2 YFSETQ. The CDR3 covers 13 residues. Drawing the rest from reference TRBV5-1 and TRBJ2-7, the complete variable domain is KAGVTQTPRYLIKTRGQQVTLSCSPISGHRSVSWYQQTPGQGLQFLFEYFSETQRNKGNFPGRFSGRQFSNSRSEMNVSTLELGDSALYLCASSPGGAGEQYFGPGTRLTVT.

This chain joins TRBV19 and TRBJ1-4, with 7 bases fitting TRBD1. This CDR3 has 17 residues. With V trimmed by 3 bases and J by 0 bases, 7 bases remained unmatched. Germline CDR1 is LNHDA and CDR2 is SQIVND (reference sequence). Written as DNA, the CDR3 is TGTGCCAGTAGTATTCGGGACAGAGGTGCAACTAATGAAAAACTGTTTTTT. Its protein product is CASSIRDRGATNEKLFF.

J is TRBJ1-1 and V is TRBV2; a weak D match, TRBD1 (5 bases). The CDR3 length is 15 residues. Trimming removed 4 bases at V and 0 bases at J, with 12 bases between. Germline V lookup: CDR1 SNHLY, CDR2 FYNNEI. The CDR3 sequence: CASSGGGSMNTEAFF. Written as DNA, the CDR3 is TGTGCCAGCAGTGGGGGCGGCTCCATGAACACTGAAGCTTTCTTT.

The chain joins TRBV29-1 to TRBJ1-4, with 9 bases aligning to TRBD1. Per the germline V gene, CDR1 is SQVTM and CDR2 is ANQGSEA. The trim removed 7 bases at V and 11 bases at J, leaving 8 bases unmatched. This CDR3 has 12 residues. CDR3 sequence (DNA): TGCAGCGGGGGACAGGGCCAGGGGAAACTGTTTTTT. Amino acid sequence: CSGGQGQGKLFF.

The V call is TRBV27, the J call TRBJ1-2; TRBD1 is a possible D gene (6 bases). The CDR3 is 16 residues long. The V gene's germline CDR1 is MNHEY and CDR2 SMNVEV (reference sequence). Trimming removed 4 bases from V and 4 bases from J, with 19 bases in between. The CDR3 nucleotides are TGTGCCAGCAGTTCTATCCCGCAGGGGTCCGGCTATGGCTACACCTTC. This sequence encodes CASSSIPQGSGYGYTF.

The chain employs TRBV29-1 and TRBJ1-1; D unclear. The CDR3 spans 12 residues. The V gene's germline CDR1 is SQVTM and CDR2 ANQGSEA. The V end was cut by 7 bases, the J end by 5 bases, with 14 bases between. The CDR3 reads CSGLDVVTEAFF. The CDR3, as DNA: TGCAGCGGGTTAGACGTGGTTACTGAAGCTTTCTTT.

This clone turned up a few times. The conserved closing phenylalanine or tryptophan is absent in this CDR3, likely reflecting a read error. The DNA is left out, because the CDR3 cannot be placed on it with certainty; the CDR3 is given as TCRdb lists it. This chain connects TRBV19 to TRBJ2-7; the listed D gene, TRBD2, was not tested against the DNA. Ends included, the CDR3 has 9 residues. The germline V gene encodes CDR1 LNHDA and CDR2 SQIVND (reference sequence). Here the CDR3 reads CASSSGMCL.